Listed here are 21 T cell receptor beta chains from one sample, sequenced in a study of persistence of HIV-infected CD4 T cells. An overlapping HIV-1 Gag peptide pool stimulated these cells at roughly 1 ug/peptide/mL. Responding CD4+ T cells were sorted by upregulation of both CD40 ligand and CD69. Their antigens are not known. The immunoSEQ assay was version 4, run in survey mode. Only in-frame clones appear in the TCRdb table, and some are missing; sequencing was by immunoSEQ multiplex PCR. The sample shows tens of thousands of clones, roughly 70% of them seen only once. The sequences come from CD4+ T cells sorted from PBMCs after approximately 20-hour stimulation, collected from a patient who received antiretroviral therapy. The receptors originated from an adult man with HIV who was CMV-seropositive.

This chain uses TRBV9 with TRBJ2-2; a possible D gene is TRBD2 (6 bases). The germline CDR1 and CDR2 sequences are SGDLS and YYNGEE. Trimming cost V 0 bases and J 4 bases, with 10 bases left between them. The CDR3 sequence is 15 residues long. CDR3 sequence (DNA): TGTGCCAGCAGCGTAGGGAGGGACCCCACCGGGGAGCTGTTTTTT. It yields the protein CASSVGRDPTGELFF.

V usage is TRBV5-1 and J usage is TRBJ1-2, with 7 bases fitting TRBD1. CDR1 and CDR2 from the germline V gene are SGHRS and YFSETQ. Trimming cost V 4 bases and J 5 bases; bases outside gene matches: 11. This CDR3 contains 15 residues. Here the CDR3 reads CASSQGQQGRYGYTF. CDR3 DNA: TGCGCCAGCAGCCAGGGACAGCAAGGAAGGTATGGCTACACCTTC.

The chain combines TRBV4-1 with TRBJ2-1; 11 bases line up with TRBD2. CDR1 MGHRA and CDR2 YSYEKL come from the germline V gene. The V segment lost 6 bases and the J segment 2 bases; nucleotides outside the gene matches: 15. There are 19 residues in the CDR3. In DNA, the CDR3 is TGCGCCAGCAGGAACAGGGGCGAGATTAGCGGGGGGGCCTACAATGAGCAGTTCTTC. Its protein product is CASRNRGEISGGAYNEQFF.

This clone is termed medium-sized. The chain carries TRBV5-5 and TRBJ2-7; the D gene could be TRBD1 or TRBD2 (5 bases each). The V gene's germline CDR1 is SGHKS and CDR2 YYEKEE (reference sequence). V lost 0 bases, J lost 3 bases, and 13 bases lay in between. The CDR3 totals 15 residues. CDR3 sequence reads: CASSLDGTAYYEQYF. The DNA of the CDR3 is TGTGCCAGCAGCTTGGATGGGACCGCGTACTACGAGCAGTACTTC.

The chain carries TRBV6-1 and TRBJ2-6, with 7 positions matching TRBD1. CDR1 is MNHNS, CDR2 SASEGT, per germline. V lost 4 bases, J lost 0 bases, and 6 bases stayed unmatched. The CDR3 is 17 amino acids. CDR3 coding DNA: TGTGCCAGCAGTGCGGGACAGTACTCCTCTGGGGCCAACGTCCTGACTTTC. Translation gives CASSAGQYSSGANVLTF.

This rearrangement joins TRBV18 to TRBJ2-1; D unresolved. Trimming removed 3 bases at V and 7 bases at J, with 16 bases between. The CDR3 spans 15 residues. Germline-derived CDR1 and CDR2 are KGHSH and LQKENI. The CDR3 protein is CASSPTSPPHNEQFF. In nucleotides, the CDR3 is TGTGCCAGCTCACCGACAAGTCCCCCACATAATGAGCAGTTCTTC. Looking up the rest from reference TRBV18 and TRBJ2-1 gives the full variable domain: NAGVMQNPRHLVRRRGQEARLRCSPMKGHSHVYWYRQLPEEGLKFMVYLQKENIIDESGMPKERFSAEFPKEGPSILRIQQVVRGDSAAYFCASSPTSPPHNEQFFGPGTRLTVL.

This sequence joins TRBV7-2 and TRBJ2-3; TRBD2 might be the D (6 bases). This CDR3 region has 15 residues. V was pared by 5 bases and J by 6 bases, with 18 bases between. Germline values: CDR1 SGHTA, CDR2 FQGNSA. The CDR3 sequence: CASSRTRGAWDTQYF. As DNA, the CDR3 is TGTGCCAGCAGCCGCACGCGCGGGGCATGGGATACGCAGTATTTT.

This clone has a handful of counts. The chain has TRBV7-9 and TRBJ2-3; the D call may be TRBD1 or TRBD2 (5 bases each). This CDR3 comprises 17 residues. The V end was cut by 3 bases, the J end by 1 base, with 17 bases between. CDR1 is SEHNR and CDR2 is FQNEAQ in the germline V gene (reference sequence). The CDR3 DNA follows: TGTGCCAGCAGCTTTTCAGCAGTCCAGGGAGGCACAGATACGCAGTATTTT. It yields the protein CASSFSAVQGGTDTQYF.

This clone was counted only a few times. The chain employs TRBV3-1 (or the pseudogene TRBV3-2) and TRBJ2-1, with D uncertain. This CDR3 has 13 amino acids. The V and J ends lost 5 bases and 9 bases respectively, with 14 bases between them. The germline V gene has CDR1 LGHDT and CDR2 YNNKEL (reference sequence). The CDR3 DNA reads TGTGCCAGCAGCACTACCCTAGGGTTTGAGCAGTTCTTC. It is translated as CASSTTLGFEQFF.

This chain connects TRBV6-5 to TRBJ2-1; 11 bases align to TRBD1. V shed 5 bases, J shed 5 bases, and the junction held 5 bases outside the gene matches. CDR3 length: 15 residues. The germline gives CDR1 MNHEY, CDR2 SVGAGI. The CDR3 DNA follows: TGTGCCAGCAGTAGGGGGACAGGGGGGAACAATGAGCAGTTCTTC. As protein: CASSRGTGGNNEQFF.

This clone was seen only a few times. V is TRBV10-1 and J is TRBJ1-5; D unresolved. The CDR3 totals 14 residues. With 4 bases removed from V and 4 bases from J, the gap between germline ends came to 11 bases. The V gene's germline CDR1 is WNHNN and CDR2 SYGVQD (reference sequence). CDR3 amino acids: CASSVSGINQPQHF. The DNA for the CDR3 is TGCGCCAGCAGTGTCTCTGGGATAAATCAGCCCCAGCATTTT.

This chain connects TRBV7-9 to TRBJ2-7, with TRBD2 matching over 8 bases. This CDR3 region has 13 residues. J lost 9 bases, V lost 6 bases, and 10 bases had no gene match. Germline V CDR1 and CDR2: SEHNR, FQNEAQ (reference sequence). CDR3 bases: TGTGCCAGCAGAATAGCGGGGAACTGGTTGCAGTACTTC. Its protein product is CASRIAGNWLQYF.

This clone was recorded once. V is TRBV2 and J is TRBJ2-7, with a tentative D call TRBD2 (6 bases). Germline V CDR1 and CDR2: SNHLY, FYNNEI. Trimming shortened V by 6 bases and J by 0 bases, and 12 bases separated the two germline ends. The CDR3 sequence is 14 residues long. In nucleotides, the CDR3 is TGTGCCAGCAGAAGTAGCGGTAGCTCCTACGAGCAGTACTTC. Protein product: CASRSSGSSYEQYF.

The chain uses TRBV27 and TRBJ1-3; a weak D match, TRBD1 (6 bases). CDR1 MNHEY and CDR2 SMNVEV come from the germline V gene (reference sequence). CDR3 length: 16 amino acids. Trimming shortened V by 6 bases and J by 0 bases, and 15 bases separated the two germline ends. The CDR3 loop is CASRAQGQISGNTIYF. CDR3 in DNA: TGTGCCAGCAGGGCTCAAGGACAGATCTCTGGAAACACCATATATTTT.

This clone has a handful of counts. V gene TRBV28 combines with J gene TRBJ1-5; D not resolved. Per germline, CDR1 MDHEN and CDR2 SYDVKM. V shed 5 bases and J shed 3 bases, with 2 bases lying between them. The length of the CDR3 is 11 residues. The CDR3 here is CASSPNQPQHF. CDR3 coding DNA: TGTGCCAGCAGTCCCAATCAGCCCCAGCATTTT. Full variable domain (rest looked up from reference TRBV28 and TRBJ1-5): DVKVTQSSRYLVKRTGEKVFLECVQDMDHENMFWYRQDPGLGLRLIYFSYDVKMKEKGDIPEGYSVSREKKERFSLILESASTNQTSMYLCASSPNQPQHFGDGTRLSIL.

The chain employs TRBV7-2 and TRBJ2-3; TRBD1 is a possible D gene (7 bases). Germline V gives CDR1 SGHTA, CDR2 FQGNSA. The CDR3 is 12 amino acids. The V end lost 5 bases, the J end lost 5 bases, and 8 bases lay between the germline ends. The CDR3 spells CASSQGGDTQYF. CDR3 sequence (DNA): TGTGCCAGCAGCCAGGGGGGAGATACGCAGTATTTT.

The chain has TRBV19 and TRBJ2-2; 9 nucleotides agree with TRBD1. The CDR3 length is 16 residues. V lost 1 base, J lost 8 bases, and 8 bases stayed unmatched. Germline V gene lookup returns CDR1 LNHDA and CDR2 SQIVND (reference sequence). Written as DNA, the CDR3 is TGTGCCAGTAGTATAGGGGACAGGGAGGGTGAGGGGGAGCTGTTTTTT. This encodes CASSIGDREGEGELFF.

CDR3 region: CASSSVRADLTDTQYF. CDR3 coding DNA: TGTGCCAGCAGTTCCGTCAGAGCGGACCTCACAGATACGCAGTATTTT. The chain uses TRBV6-5 and TRBJ2-3; D possibly corresponds to TRBD2 (5 bases). From germline, CDR1 is MNHEY and CDR2 SVGAGI. V lost 4 bases to trimming and J lost 2 bases, with 16 bases between them. The CDR3 contains 16 residues.

This clone was seen more than once but under ten times. The V gene is TRBV7-3, the J gene TRBJ1-6, with D uncertain. The CDR3 spans 13 residues. From germline, CDR1 is SGHTA and CDR2 FQGTGA. Trimming removed 3 bases at V and 3 bases at J, with 3 bases between. This CDR3 reads CASSFSYNSPLHF. In DNA, the CDR3 is TGTGCCAGCAGCTTTAGCTATAATTCACCCCTCCACTTT.

The J gene is TRBJ1-2, the V gene TRBV5-4, with 9 bases that match TRBD1. The CDR3 contains 15 residues. Losses at the gene ends were 4 bases for V and 8 bases for J; bases not matched to a gene: 12. The V gene's germline CDR1 is SGHNT and CDR2 YYREEE (reference sequence). The CDR3 is CASSRFGTGWYGYTF. CDR3 DNA sequence: TGTGCCAGCAGCCGGTTTGGGACAGGGTGGTACGGCTACACCTTC.

The genes are TRBV2 and TRBJ2-1; 9 bases map to TRBD1. The CDR3 length is 15 residues. Germline CDR1 SNHLY, CDR2 FYNNEI. J was trimmed by 9 bases and V by 4 bases; bases with no gene match: 10. The CDR3 DNA sequence: TGTGCCAGCAGTGTTGAGGACAGGGGCCTGGGTGAGCAGTTCTTC. Translation gives CASSVEDRGLGEQFF.